Listed below are T cell receptor beta chains from one sample, sequenced in a study of blood T cells in healthy people across ages. TCRdb processed the 5' RACE reads anew with MiXCR; each CDR3 protein has one entry. Counted here are hundreds of thousands of distinct CDR3 sequences, around 46% occurring once; the ten biggest clones make up roughly 20%. The sequencing sample was made of blood. All receptors derive from a woman aged 55 to 70 in good health. The CDR3 runs from the conserved cysteine through the conserved F or W. Each record gives: D gene, clone size, J gene, V gene, CDR3 protein, CDR3 DNA. D genes are given only for firm matches. Clone size is given for some rows only: seen once, a few or many times, or a class if the clone is expanded.

d_call: TRBD2
clone_size: NA
j_call: TRBJ2-7
v_call: TRBV9
cdr3_aa: CASSVGGGGNTYEQYF
cdr3_nt: TGTGCCAGCAGCGTAGGAGGCGGGGGGAATACCTACGAGCAGTACTTC

d_call: NA
clone_size: NA
j_call: TRBJ2-1
v_call: TRBV24-1
cdr3_aa: CTTSGGPVFDEQFF
cdr3_nt: TGTACCACCAGTGGGGGACCAGTTTTCGATGAGCAGTTCTTC

d_call: NA
clone_size: NA
j_call: TRBJ1-2
v_call: TRBV24-1
cdr3_aa: CATSDTRDGYTF
cdr3_nt: TGTGCCACCAGTGATACCCGGGATGGCTACACCTTC

d_call: NA
clone_size: few
j_call: TRBJ1-4
v_call: TRBV24-1
cdr3_aa: CATTGSANEKLFF
cdr3_nt: TGTGCCACCACAGGGTCCGCTAATGAAAAACTGTTTTTT

d_call: NA
clone_size: few
j_call: TRBJ2-3
v_call: TRBV7-8
cdr3_aa: CASSLAGGYTDTQYF
cdr3_nt: TGTGCCAGCAGCTTAGCTGGCGGATACACAGATACGCAGTATTTT

d_call: TRBD1
clone_size: few
j_call: TRBJ2-7
v_call: TRBV3-1
cdr3_aa: CASSQVWTGGYEQYF
cdr3_nt: TGTGCCAGCAGCCAAGTTTGGACAGGGGGTTACGAGCAGTACTTC

d_call: TRBD1
clone_size: NA
j_call: TRBJ1-5
v_call: TRBV12-3/TRBV12-4
cdr3_aa: CASRGQGDQPQHF
cdr3_nt: TGTGCCAGCAGGGGACAGGGGGATCAGCCCCAGCATTTT

d_call: NA
clone_size: few
j_call: TRBJ1-2
v_call: TRBV7-9
cdr3_aa: CASSLTQGGYTF
cdr3_nt: TGTGCCAGCAGCTTAACTCAAGGGGGCTACACCTTC

d_call: NA
clone_size: few
j_call: TRBJ1-4
v_call: TRBV29-1
cdr3_aa: CSVDTNEKLFF
cdr3_nt: TGCAGCGTGGATACTAATGAAAAACTGTTTTTT

d_call: NA
clone_size: few
j_call: TRBJ2-1
v_call: TRBV25-1
cdr3_aa: CASSEYPGFVGKDEQFF
cdr3_nt: TGTGCCAGCAGTGAATATCCGGGGTTCGTGGGCAAGGATGAGCAGTTCTTC

d_call: NA
clone_size: NA
j_call: TRBJ1-1
v_call: TRBV12-3/TRBV12-4
cdr3_aa: CASSRYGNTEAFF
cdr3_nt: TGTGCCAGCAGCCGTTATGGGAACACTGAAGCTTTCTTT

d_call: TRBD2
clone_size: NA
j_call: TRBJ2-3
v_call: TRBV27
cdr3_aa: CASKPPGGSFLDTQYF
cdr3_nt: TGTGCCAGCAAGCCTCCAGGCGGGAGCTTCCTGGATACGCAGTATTTT

d_call: TRBD1
clone_size: NA
j_call: TRBJ2-4
v_call: TRBV6-1
cdr3_aa: CASSPRTGENIQYF
cdr3_nt: TGTGCCAGCAGTCCGAGGACAGGGGAAAACATTCAGTACTTC

d_call: NA
clone_size: NA
j_call: TRBJ2-7
v_call: TRBV7-3
cdr3_aa: CASSLTVSRVYEQYF
cdr3_nt: TGTGCCAGCAGCTTAACGGTATCGCGGGTTTACGAGCAGTACTTC

d_call: TRBD2
clone_size: NA
j_call: TRBJ2-5
v_call: TRBV5-1
cdr3_aa: CASGSGGEGETQYF
cdr3_nt: TGCGCCAGTGGAAGCGGGGGGGAAGGAGAGACCCAGTACTTC

d_call: TRBD2
clone_size: once
j_call: TRBJ2-7
v_call: TRBV29-1
cdr3_aa: CSVLKLAGTRYEQYF
cdr3_nt: TGCAGCGTCTTAAAATTAGCGGGGACTCGCTACGAGCAGTACTTC

d_call: TRBD2
clone_size: NA
j_call: TRBJ2-1
v_call: TRBV14
cdr3_aa: CASSLAGGTRNEQFF
cdr3_nt: TGTGCCAGCAGTCTAGCGGGGGGTACCAGGAATGAGCAGTTCTTC

d_call: NA
clone_size: NA
j_call: TRBJ2-1
v_call: TRBV3-1
cdr3_aa: CASSHRWGEQFF
cdr3_nt: TGTGCCAGCAGCCACAGGTGGGGAGAGCAGTTCTTC

d_call: NA
clone_size: NA
j_call: TRBJ2-7
v_call: TRBV28
cdr3_aa: CASSSRTGQYF
cdr3_nt: TGTGCCAGCAGTTCTCGGACGGGTCAGTACTTC

d_call: NA
clone_size: NA
j_call: TRBJ2-7
v_call: TRBV6-2/TRBV6-3
cdr3_aa: CASARGSSYEQYF
cdr3_nt: TGTGCCAGCGCTAGGGGCAGTTCCTACGAGCAGTACTTC

d_call: TRBD1
clone_size: few
j_call: TRBJ2-7
v_call: TRBV9
cdr3_aa: CASTTGTGGYEQYF
cdr3_nt: TGTGCCAGCACTACCGGGACAGGGGGCTACGAGCAGTACTTC

d_call: NA
clone_size: NA
j_call: TRBJ1-6
v_call: TRBV2
cdr3_aa: CASSEVKGRAGLYNSPLHF
cdr3_nt: TGTGCCAGCAGTGAAGTCAAGGGCCGAGCTGGGCTCTATAATTCACCCCTCCACTTT

d_call: NA
clone_size: few
j_call: TRBJ1-2
v_call: TRBV4-1
cdr3_aa: CASSQERMGKAGGYTF
cdr3_nt: TGCGCCAGCAGCCAAGAAAGGATGGGGAAGGCGGGAGGCTACACCTTC

d_call: TRBD1
clone_size: NA
j_call: TRBJ1-1
v_call: TRBV20-1
cdr3_aa: CSAPRQGEGTEAFF
cdr3_nt: TGCAGTGCTCCGCGACAGGGCGAGGGCACTGAAGCTTTCTTT

d_call: TRBD1
clone_size: NA
j_call: TRBJ1-2
v_call: TRBV12-3/TRBV12-4
cdr3_aa: CASSLGGQERYGYTF
cdr3_nt: TGTGCCAGCAGTTTAGGGGGACAGGAACGCTATGGCTACACCTTC

d_call: NA
clone_size: once
j_call: TRBJ1-5
v_call: TRBV20-1
cdr3_aa: CSAPNEAGTRESAPAF
cdr3_nt: TGCAGTGCTCCGAATGAGGCCGGGACAAGGGAATCAGCCCCAGCATTT

d_call: NA
clone_size: NA
j_call: TRBJ2-7
v_call: TRBV6-1
cdr3_aa: CASSATVPYEQYF
cdr3_nt: TGTGCCAGCAGTGCGACAGTACCCTACGAGCAGTACTTC

d_call: TRBD1
clone_size: NA
j_call: TRBJ2-7
v_call: TRBV30
cdr3_aa: CAWSLGTGGSHEQYF
cdr3_nt: TGTGCCTGGAGTTTAGGTACAGGGGGCAGCCACGAGCAGTACTTC

d_call: TRBD2
clone_size: once
j_call: TRBJ2-7
v_call: TRBV18
cdr3_aa: CANSPREGSSYEQYF
cdr3_nt: TGTGCCAACTCACCACGGGAGGGCTCCTCCTACGAGCAGTACTTC

d_call: NA
clone_size: NA
j_call: TRBJ1-1
v_call: TRBV20-1
cdr3_aa: CSARDTGLNTEAFF
cdr3_nt: TGCAGTGCTAGAGATACAGGGTTGAACACTGAAGCTTTCTTT

d_call: TRBD2
clone_size: few
j_call: TRBJ2-3
v_call: TRBV14
cdr3_aa: CASSQVFGSGRASIDTQYF
cdr3_nt: TGTGCCAGCAGCCAAGTATTTGGTAGCGGGAGAGCTTCGATAGATACGCAGTATTTT

d_call: NA
clone_size: NA
j_call: TRBJ1-4
v_call: TRBV5-1
cdr3_aa: CASSLGHASTNEKLFF
cdr3_nt: TGCGCCAGCAGCTTGGGACACGCGTCAACTAATGAAAAACTGTTTTTT

d_call: NA
clone_size: NA
j_call: TRBJ1-5
v_call: TRBV28
cdr3_aa: CASSRGGTGHSQPQHF
cdr3_nt: TGTGCCAGCAGTCGAGGTGGCACGGGCCACAGTCAGCCCCAGCATTTT

d_call: TRBD2
clone_size: NA
j_call: TRBJ2-3
v_call: TRBV7-2
cdr3_aa: CASSFTGGQGDTQYF
cdr3_nt: TGTGCCAGCAGCTTTACGGGAGGGCAGGGAGATACGCAGTATTTT

d_call: NA
clone_size: NA
j_call: TRBJ1-6
v_call: TRBV12-3/TRBV12-4
cdr3_aa: CASSTSGQSGGYNSPLHF
cdr3_nt: TGTGCCAGCAGTACCTCTGGACAGTCTGGGGGCTATAATTCACCCCTCCACTTT

d_call: NA
clone_size: few
j_call: TRBJ2-4
v_call: TRBV25-1
cdr3_aa: CASSDRAGAKNIQYF
cdr3_nt: TGTGCCAGCAGTGACAGAGCGGGAGCCAAAAACATTCAGTACTTC

d_call: TRBD1
clone_size: NA
j_call: TRBJ1-2
v_call: TRBV4-1
cdr3_aa: CASSPYTGGKFNGYTF
cdr3_nt: TGCGCCAGCAGCCCTTATACAGGGGGCAAGTTTAATGGCTACACCTTC

d_call: NA
clone_size: NA
j_call: TRBJ2-1
v_call: TRBV29-1
cdr3_aa: CSVGSDNEQFF
cdr3_nt: TGCAGCGTTGGATCCGACAATGAGCAGTTCTTC

d_call: NA
clone_size: many
j_call: TRBJ2-1
v_call: TRBV6-4
cdr3_aa: CAYSPGANNNEQFF
cdr3_nt: TGTGCCTATAGCCCTGGGGCGAATAACAATGAGCAGTTCTTC

d_call: NA
clone_size: NA
j_call: TRBJ1-4
v_call: TRBV10-3
cdr3_aa: CAIGPAATNEKLFF
cdr3_nt: TGTGCCATCGGTCCGGCTGCAACTAATGAAAAACTGTTTTTT

d_call: TRBD1
clone_size: many
j_call: TRBJ2-5
v_call: TRBV29-1
cdr3_aa: CSVEDLHTGGLEQYF
cdr3_nt: TGCAGCGTTGAAGATCTTCACACAGGGGGATTAGAGCAGTACTTC

d_call: NA
clone_size: few
j_call: TRBJ2-3
v_call: TRBV7-9
cdr3_aa: CASSSPVWTDTQYF
cdr3_nt: TGTGCCAGCAGCTCGCCCGTGTGGACAGATACGCAGTATTTT

d_call: TRBD1
clone_size: NA
j_call: TRBJ2-7
v_call: TRBV6-5
cdr3_aa: CASSYRTGGHEQYF
cdr3_nt: TGTGCCAGCAGTTACCGGACAGGGGGCCACGAGCAGTACTTC

d_call: NA
clone_size: many
j_call: TRBJ2-6
v_call: TRBV29-1
cdr3_aa: CSVELQDRHSGANVLTF
cdr3_nt: TGCAGCGTTGAACTACAGGACAGACACTCTGGGGCCAACGTCCTGACTTTC

d_call: TRBD2
clone_size: NA
j_call: TRBJ2-1
v_call: TRBV4-1
cdr3_aa: CASSPVTSGRNEQFF
cdr3_nt: TGCGCCAGCAGCCCCGTCACTAGCGGGAGAAATGAGCAGTTCTTC

d_call: NA
clone_size: few
j_call: TRBJ2-3
v_call: TRBV5-1
cdr3_aa: CASSYGVDTQYF
cdr3_nt: TGCGCCAGCAGCTATGGGGTCGATACGCAGTATTTT

d_call: NA
clone_size: few
j_call: TRBJ2-1
v_call: TRBV4-2
cdr3_aa: CASSQVGFPYNEQFF
cdr3_nt: TGTGCCAGCAGCCAAGTTGGGTTCCCTTACAATGAGCAGTTCTTC

d_call: NA
clone_size: few
j_call: TRBJ2-1
v_call: TRBV10-3
cdr3_aa: CAIGGLHEQFF
cdr3_nt: TGTGCCATCGGTGGGCTCCATGAGCAGTTCTTC

d_call: TRBD1
clone_size: few
j_call: TRBJ1-2
v_call: TRBV20-1
cdr3_aa: CSASGDRQGNYGYTF
cdr3_nt: TGCAGTGCTAGCGGAGACAGACAGGGGAACTATGGCTACACCTTC

d_call: TRBD2
clone_size: NA
j_call: TRBJ2-4
v_call: TRBV6-2/TRBV6-3
cdr3_aa: CASSQIILAGVSKNIQYF
cdr3_nt: TGTGCCAGCAGCCAAATCATACTAGCGGGAGTTAGCAAAAACATTCAGTACTTC

d_call: TRBD1
clone_size: NA
j_call: TRBJ2-3
v_call: TRBV10-3
cdr3_aa: CAIRDRGRADTQYF
cdr3_nt: TGTGCCATCAGGGACAGGGGGCGAGCAGATACGCAGTATTTT

d_call: TRBD1
clone_size: NA
j_call: TRBJ2-1
v_call: TRBV6-6
cdr3_aa: CASSHRDRGNNEQFF
cdr3_nt: TGTGCCAGCAGCCACCGGGACAGGGGTAACAATGAGCAGTTCTTC

d_call: NA
clone_size: NA
j_call: TRBJ2-1
v_call: TRBV5-4
cdr3_aa: CASSQLDLSYNEQFF
cdr3_nt: TGTGCCAGCAGCCAACTAGATTTATCCTACAATGAGCAGTTCTTC

d_call: NA
clone_size: NA
j_call: TRBJ1-6
v_call: TRBV16
cdr3_aa: CASSRGSYNSPLHF
cdr3_nt: TGTGCCAGCAGCCGGGGGTCTTATAATTCACCCCTCCACTTT

d_call: NA
clone_size: NA
j_call: TRBJ2-7
v_call: TRBV18
cdr3_aa: CASPPGAPTASYEQYF
cdr3_nt: TGTGCCAGCCCACCGGGGGCCCCGACAGCTTCCTACGAGCAGTACTTC

d_call: NA
clone_size: few
j_call: TRBJ2-7
v_call: TRBV12-3/TRBV12-4
cdr3_aa: CASSLTDETYEQYF
cdr3_nt: TGTGCCAGCAGTTTGACAGACGAAACCTACGAGCAGTACTTC

d_call: NA
clone_size: NA
j_call: TRBJ2-1
v_call: TRBV7-2
cdr3_aa: CASSQESVYNEQFF
cdr3_nt: TGTGCCAGCAGCCAGGAAAGTGTCTACAATGAGCAGTTCTTC

d_call: NA
clone_size: few
j_call: TRBJ2-7
v_call: TRBV12-3/TRBV12-4
cdr3_aa: CASSLALGATYEQYF
cdr3_nt: TGTGCCAGCAGTTTAGCGCTTGGGGCCACCTACGAGCAGTACTTC

d_call: NA
clone_size: once
j_call: TRBJ2-5
v_call: TRBV7-2
cdr3_aa: CASSPGQIGETQYF
cdr3_nt: TGTGCCAGCAGCCCCGGACAGATCGGAGAGACCCAGTACTTC